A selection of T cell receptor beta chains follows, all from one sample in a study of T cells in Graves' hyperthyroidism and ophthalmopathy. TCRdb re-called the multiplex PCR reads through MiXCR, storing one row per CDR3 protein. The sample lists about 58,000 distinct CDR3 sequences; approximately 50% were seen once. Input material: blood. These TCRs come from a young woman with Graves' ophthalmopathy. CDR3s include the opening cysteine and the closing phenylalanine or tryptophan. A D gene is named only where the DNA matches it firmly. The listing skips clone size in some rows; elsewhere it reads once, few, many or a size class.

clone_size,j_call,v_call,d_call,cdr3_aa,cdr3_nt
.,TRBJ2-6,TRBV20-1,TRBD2,CSARDLERESNVLTF,TGCAGTGCTAGAGATCTGGAGCGGGAGTCCAACGTCCTGACTTTC
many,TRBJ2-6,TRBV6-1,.,CASSVGEGSGANVLTF,TGTGCCAGCAGTGTCGGAGAAGGGTCTGGGGCCAACGTCCTGACTTTC
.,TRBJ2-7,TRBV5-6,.,CASSLVAGTGPNYEQYF,TGTGCCAGCAGCTTGGTGGCAGGGACCGGGCCCAACTACGAGCAGTACTTC
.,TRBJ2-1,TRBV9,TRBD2,CASSRGAGEIYNEQFF,TGTGCCAGCAGTAGAGGAGCGGGAGAGATATACAATGAGCAGTTCTTC
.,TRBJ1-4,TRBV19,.,CASSPTPGLLQRATNEKLFF,TGTGCCAGTAGCCCTACTCCGGGACTCTTACAGAGGGCAACTAATGAAAAACTGTTTTTT
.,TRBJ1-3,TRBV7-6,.,CASSLTQNSGNTIYF,TGTGCCAGCAGCTTAACTCAGAACTCTGGAAACACCATATATTTT
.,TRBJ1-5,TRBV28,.,CASRTDLSQHF,TGTGCCAGCAGGACAGACTTATCCCAGCATTTT
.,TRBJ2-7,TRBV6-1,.,CASGLAATYEQYF,TGTGCCAGCGGGCTGGCCGCGACCTACGAGCAGTACTTC
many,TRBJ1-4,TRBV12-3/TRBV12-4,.,CASKFGGIEKLFF,TGTGCCAGCAAGTTCGGGGGAATCGAAAAACTGTTTTTT
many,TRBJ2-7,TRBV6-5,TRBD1,CASSYPRQGRTEQYF,TGTGCCAGCAGTTACCCTAGACAGGGGCGGACCGAGCAGTACTTC
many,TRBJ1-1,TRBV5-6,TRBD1,CASSLAIWLTGAGTEAFF,TGTGCCAGCAGCTTGGCCATTTGGTTGACAGGGGCAGGGACTGAAGCTTTCTTT
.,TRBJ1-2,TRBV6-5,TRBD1,CASRLRDRRAHTF,TGTGCCAGCAGACTCCGGGACAGGCGGGCTCACACCTTC
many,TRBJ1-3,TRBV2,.,CASSETSSGNTIYF,TGTGCCAGCAGTGAGACCAGCTCTGGAAACACCATATATTTT
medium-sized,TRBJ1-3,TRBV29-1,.,CSGRHSGNTIYF,TGCTCAGGGCGCCACTCTGGAAACACCATATATTTT
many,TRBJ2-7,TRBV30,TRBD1,CAWRTGGSYEQYF,TGTGCCTGGAGAACAGGGGGTTCCTACGAGCAGTACTTC
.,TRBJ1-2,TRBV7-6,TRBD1,CASSLETGDGYTF,TGTGCCAGCAGCTTAGAGACAGGGGATGGCTACACCTTC
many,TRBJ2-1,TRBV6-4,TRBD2,CASSRTSGDYNEQFF,TGTGCCAGCAGTCGGACTAGCGGAGACTACAATGAGCAGTTCTTC
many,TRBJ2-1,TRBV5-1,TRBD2,CASSPGGGNGNEQFF,TGCGCCAGCAGCCCCGGGGGGGGGAACGGCAATGAGCAGTTCTTC
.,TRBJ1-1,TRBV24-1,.,CATNAGIAEAFF,TGTGCCACCAACGCAGGGATTGCTGAAGCTTTCTTT
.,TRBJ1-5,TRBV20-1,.,CSARQSNQPQHF,TGCAGTGCGAGACAGTCCAATCAGCCCCAGCATTTT
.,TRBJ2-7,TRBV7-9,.,CASSPGSTGVDEQYF,TGTGCCAGCAGCCCGGGATCTACGGGAGTCGACGAGCAGTACTTC
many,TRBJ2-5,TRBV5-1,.,CASSPMSGQETQYF,TGCGCCAGCAGCCCCATGAGCGGTCAAGAGACCCAGTACTTC
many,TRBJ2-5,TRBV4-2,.,CASSQVGGGATQYF,TGTGCCAGCAGCCAAGTTGGGGGAGGCGCGACCCAGTACTTC
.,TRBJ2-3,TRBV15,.,CATSRETSPDTQYF,TGTGCCACCAGCAGAGAAACCTCGCCGGATACGCAGTATTTT
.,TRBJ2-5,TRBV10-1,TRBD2,CARRNSGGGQETQYF,TGCGCCAGACGAAATAGCGGGGGGGGCCAAGAGACCCAGTACTTC
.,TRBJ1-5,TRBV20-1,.,CSARGGGGQETQHF,TGCAGTGCTAGAGGAGGGGGGGGCCAAGAGACCCAGCATTTT
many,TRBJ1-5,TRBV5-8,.,CASSLDSNQPQHF,TGTGCCAGCAGCCTGGATAGCAATCAGCCCCAGCATTTT
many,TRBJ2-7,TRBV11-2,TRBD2,CASSPPSIAGFAYEQYF,TGTGCCAGCAGCCCCCCCTCTATAGCGGGCTTCGCCTACGAGCAGTACTTC
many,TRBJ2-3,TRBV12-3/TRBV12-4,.,CASSQQRNTQYF,TGTGCCAGCAGTCAACAGCGAAATACGCAGTATTTT
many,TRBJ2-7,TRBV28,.,CASSQGGQAEQYF,TGTGCCAGCAGTCAGGGGGGGCAGGCCGAGCAGTACTTC
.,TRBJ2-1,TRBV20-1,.,CSARSGPSTDTQFF,TGCAGTGCTAGGAGCGGCCCTAGCACAGATACGCAGTTCTTC
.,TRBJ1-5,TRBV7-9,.,CAWSVGTNTYSNQPQHF,TGTGCCTGGAGTGTTGGTACGAACACCTATAGCAATCAGCCCCAGCATTTT
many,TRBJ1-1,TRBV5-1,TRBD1,CASSVRQGSGNTEAFF,TGCGCCAGCAGCGTAAGACAGGGTTCAGGGAACACTGAAGCTTTCTTT
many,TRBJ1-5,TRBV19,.,CASSIGSGNQPQHF,TGTGCCAGTAGTATAGGGTCGGGGAACCAGCCCCAGCATTTT
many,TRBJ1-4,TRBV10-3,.,CAISESRAADEKLFF,TGTGCCATCAGTGAGTCGAGGGCCGCGGATGAAAAACTGTTTTTT
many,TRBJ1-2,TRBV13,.,CASSPIGIGTSNYGYTF,TGTGCCAGCAGCCCTATTGGGATCGGGACTAGCAACTATGGCTACACCTTC
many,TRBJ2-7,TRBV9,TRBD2,CASSRTSGRASSYEQYF,TGTGCCAGCAGCAGGACTAGCGGGAGGGCCAGCTCCTACGAGCAGTACTTC
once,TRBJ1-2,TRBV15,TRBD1,CATSRDGTGNYGYTF,TGTGCCACCAGCAGGGACGGGACAGGGAACTATGGCTACACCTTC
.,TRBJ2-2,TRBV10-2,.,CASSSDGKNTGELFF,TGCGCCAGCAGCTCGGACGGAAAAAACACCGGGGAGCTGTTTTTT
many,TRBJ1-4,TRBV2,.,CASSEVYSEGGKLFF,TGTGCCAGCAGTGAAGTTTACAGTGAGGGGGGAAAACTGTTTTTT